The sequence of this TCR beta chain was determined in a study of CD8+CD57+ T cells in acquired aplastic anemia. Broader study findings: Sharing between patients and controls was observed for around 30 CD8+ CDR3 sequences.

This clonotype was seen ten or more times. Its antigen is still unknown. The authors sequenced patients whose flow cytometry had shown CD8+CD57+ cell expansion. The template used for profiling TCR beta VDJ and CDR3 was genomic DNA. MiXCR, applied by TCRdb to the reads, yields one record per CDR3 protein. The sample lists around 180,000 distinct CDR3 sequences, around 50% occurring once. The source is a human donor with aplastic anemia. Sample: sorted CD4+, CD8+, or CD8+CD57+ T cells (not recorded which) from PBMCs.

The CDR3 here is CSARRARVSYNEQFF. The DNA of the CDR3 is TGCAGTGCTAGGCGCGCGCGGGTGTCCTACAATGAGCAGTTCTTC. V usage is TRBV20-1 and J usage is TRBJ2-1, with a tentative D call TRBD2 (5 bases). V lost 3 bases and J 1 base, leaving 13 bases between the germline ends. Germline values: CDR1 DFQATT, CDR2 SNEGSKA (reference sequence). The CDR3 spans 15 residues.